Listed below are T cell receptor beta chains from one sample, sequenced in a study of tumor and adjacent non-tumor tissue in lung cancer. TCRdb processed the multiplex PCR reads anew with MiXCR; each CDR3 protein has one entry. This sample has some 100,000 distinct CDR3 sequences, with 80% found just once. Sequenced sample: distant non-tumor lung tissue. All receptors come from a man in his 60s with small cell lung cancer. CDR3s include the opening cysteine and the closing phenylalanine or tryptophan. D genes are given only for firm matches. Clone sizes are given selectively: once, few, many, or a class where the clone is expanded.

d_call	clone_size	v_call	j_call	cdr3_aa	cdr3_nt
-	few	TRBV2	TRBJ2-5	CASSEGSGSETQYF	TGTGCCAGCAGTGAAGGTTCGGGGAGTGAGACCCAGTACTTC
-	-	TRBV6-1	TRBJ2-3	CASSSLGAGHLGSEQQYF	TGTGCCAGCAGTTCCCTAGGGGCGGGACACTTGGGCTCGGAGCAGCAATATTTT
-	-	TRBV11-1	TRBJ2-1	CASNVPQGHHEQFF	TGTGCCAGTAACGTACCGCAGGGCCACCATGAGCAGTTCTTC
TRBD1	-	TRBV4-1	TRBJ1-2	CASSHEGKQGAHYDHTF	TGCGCCAGCAGCCACGAAGGAAAGCAGGGGGCCCACTATGACCACACCTTC
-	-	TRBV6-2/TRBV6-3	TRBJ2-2	CASTSNGRPNTGELFF	TGTGCCAGCACCTCTAACGGCCGTCCGAACACCGGGGAGCTGTTTTTT
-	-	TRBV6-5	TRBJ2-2	CASSYNVRLSWRTGELFF	TGTGCCAGCAGTTATAATGTTAGGTTGTCGTGGCGAACCGGGGAGCTGTTTTTT
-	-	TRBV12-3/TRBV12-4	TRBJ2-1	CASRQGIYNEQSF	TGTGCCAGCAGACAGGGAATCTACAATGAGCAGTCCTTC
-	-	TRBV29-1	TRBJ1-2	CSVDRLGDAYGYTF	TGCAGCGTTGATAGATTGGGGGATGCATATGGCTACACCTTC
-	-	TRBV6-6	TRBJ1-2	CASTSTNNNGYTF	TGTGCCAGCACGAGCACGAATAACAATGGCTACACCTTC
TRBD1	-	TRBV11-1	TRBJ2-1	CASSKGQGVYNEQFF	TGTGCCAGCAGTAAGGGACAGGGGGTCTACAATGAGCAGTTCTTC
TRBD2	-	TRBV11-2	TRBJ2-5	CASSLTGGTETQYF	TGTGCCAGCAGCTTAACCGGGGGGACGGAGACCCAGTACTTC
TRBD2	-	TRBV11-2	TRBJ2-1	CASISGGGTSGSIYDEQFF	TGTGCCAGCATCTCCGGGGGGGGGACTAGCGGGAGTATCTACGATGAGCAGTTCTTC
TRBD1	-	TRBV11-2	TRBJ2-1	CANSLDGMGQGRNKQFF	TGTGCCAACAGCTTAGATGGAATGGGACAGGGGAGGAATAAGCAGTTCTTC
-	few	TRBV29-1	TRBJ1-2	CSVYRGGSNFFSGYTF	TGCAGCGTTTACCGGGGAGGTTCGAATTTTTTTTCTGGGTACACCTTC
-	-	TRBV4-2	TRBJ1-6	CASSQDLRGDPPLHF	TGTGCCAGCAGCCAAGATTTAAGGGGCGATCCACCCCTCCACTTT
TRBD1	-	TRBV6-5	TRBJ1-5	CASSLRQGGYGFSQPQHF	TGTGCCAGCAGTCTCAGACAGGGTGGATATGGTTTCAGTCAGCCCCAGCATTTT
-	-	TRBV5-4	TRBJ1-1	CARSYESNTEAFF	TGTGCCAGGAGCTATGAATCAAACACTGAAGCTTTCTTT
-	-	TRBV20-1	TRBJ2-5	CSASPACGETQYF	TGCAGTGCTTCCCCCGCGTGTGGGGAGACCCAGTACTTC
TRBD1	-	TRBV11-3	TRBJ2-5	CASGHTGGIHETQYF	TGTGCCAGTGGTCACACAGGGGGCATTCACGAGACCCAGTACTTC
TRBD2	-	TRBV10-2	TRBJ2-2	CASSESGLAVITVELFF	TGCGCCAGCAGTGAGTCGGGACTAGCTGTGATCACCGTGGAGCTGTTTTTT
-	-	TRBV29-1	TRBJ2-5	CSVSVGLATGWEIQYF	TGCAGCGTGTCGGTTGGCCTTGCAACGGGGTGGGAGATCCAGTACTTC
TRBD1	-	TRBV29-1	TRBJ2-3	CSIQLGRDRGADTQYF	TGCAGCATTCAGTTGGGCCGGGACAGAGGGGCAGATACGCAGTATTTT
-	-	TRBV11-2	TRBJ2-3	CAISCRTTDTQYF	TGTGCCATCAGCTGTCGAACCACAGATACGCAGTATTTT
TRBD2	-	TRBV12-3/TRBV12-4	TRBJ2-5	CVSRPYSGGQETQNF	TGTGTCAGCAGACCCTATAGCGGGGGACAAGAGACCCAGAACTTC
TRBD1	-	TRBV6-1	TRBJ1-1	CASSVLGQRNTEAFF	TGTGCCAGCAGTGTCTTGGGACAGAGGAATACTGAAGCTTTCTTT
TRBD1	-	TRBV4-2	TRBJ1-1	CASSPARDRVSEVFF	TGTGCCAGCAGCCCAGCACGGGACAGGGTCTCTGAAGTTTTCTTT
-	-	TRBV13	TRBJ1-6	CAGSPNDGSSYNSSLHF	TGTGCCGGCAGCCCAAACGACGGAAGCTCCTATAATTCATCCCTCCACTTT
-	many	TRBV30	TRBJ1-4	CAWSHRGINEKLFF	TGTGCCTGGAGCCACCGGGGGATTAATGAAAAACTGTTTTTT
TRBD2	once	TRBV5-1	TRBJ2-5	CASSLAPGLAEETQYF	TGCGCCAGCAGCTTGGCCCCCGGACTAGCTGAAGAGACCCAGTACTTC
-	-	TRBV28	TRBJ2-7	CANSRRLSYEQYF	TGTGCCAACAGCCGCCGGCTATCCTACGAGCAGTACTTC
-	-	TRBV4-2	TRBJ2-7	CASSQERRGAYEQYF	TGTGCCAGCAGCCAAGAACGGAGAGGGGCCTACGAGCAGTACTTC
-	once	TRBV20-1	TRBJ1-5	CSAKRAGVGQPQHF	TGCAGTGCCAAAAGGGCAGGGGTGGGTCAGCCCCAGCATTTT
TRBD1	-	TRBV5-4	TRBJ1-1	CASSHVQGTAEAFF	TGTGCCAGCAGCCATGTACAGGGGACTGCTGAAGCTTTCTTT
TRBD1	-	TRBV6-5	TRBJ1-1	CASNSQGVDTEALF	TGTGCCAGCAACTCCCAGGGGGTGGACACTGAAGCTCTCTTT
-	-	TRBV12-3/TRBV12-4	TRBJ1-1	CASSLEVPNTEAFF	TGTGCCAGCAGTTTAGAAGTTCCGAACACTGAAGCTTTCTTT
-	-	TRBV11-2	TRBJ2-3	CASSSGGITGHTRYF	TGTGCCAGCAGCTCCGGAGGGATTACGGGACATACGCGATATTTT
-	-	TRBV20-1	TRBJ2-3	CSASRLNSTDTQYF	TGCAGTGCTAGTCGACTAAATAGCACAGATACGCAGTATTTT
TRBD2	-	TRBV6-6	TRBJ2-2	CASSTPKGGPGGGLFF	TGTGCCAGCAGTACCCCGAAAGGAGGGCCTGGCGGGGGGCTGTTTTTT
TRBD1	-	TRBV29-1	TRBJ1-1	CSVTGGLLLDTEAFF	TGCAGCGTGACAGGGGGACTCCTCCTGGACACTGAAGCTTTCTTT
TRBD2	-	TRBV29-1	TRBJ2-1	CSVDATGTSGGAYNEQFF	TGCAGCGTCGACGCGACCGGGACTAGCGGGGGGGCCTACAATGAACAGTTCTTC
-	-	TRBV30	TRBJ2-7	CALSVRPRSYEQYF	TGTGCCTTGAGTGTAAGGCCACGCTCCTACGAGCAATACTTC
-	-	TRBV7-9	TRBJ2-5	CASSPGLAFGVRETQYF	TGTGCCAGCAGCCCGGGGCTAGCGTTTGGTGTGAGAGAGACCCAGTACTTC
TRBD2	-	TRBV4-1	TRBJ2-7	CASSQQAGVDYEQYF	TGCGCCAGCAGCCAGCAAGCGGGAGTCGATTACGAGCAGTACTTC
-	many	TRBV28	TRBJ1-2	CASSLWANYGYTF	TGTGCCAGCAGTTTATGGGCTAACTATGGCTACACCTTC
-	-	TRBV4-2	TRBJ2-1	CASRQVSGNNEQLF	TGTGCCAGCAGGCAAGTATCAGGGAACAATGAGCAGTTATTC
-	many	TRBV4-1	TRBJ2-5	CASSTEMTGVRTQYF	TGCGCCAGCTCCACCGAGATGACGGGGGTGAGGACCCAGTACTTC
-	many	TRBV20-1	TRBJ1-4	CSAQRPNEKLFF	TGCAGTGCCCAAAGGCCTAATGAAAAACTGTTTTTT
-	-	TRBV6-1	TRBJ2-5	CASNEAHAGFQETQYF	TGTGCCAGCAATGAAGCACACGCCGGGTTTCAAGAGACCCAATACTTC
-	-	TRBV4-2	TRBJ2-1	CARSQAPTATSYNEQFF	TGTGCCAGGAGCCAAGCCCCGACTGCGACATCCTACAATGAACAGTTCTTC
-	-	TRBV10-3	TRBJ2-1	CAISRAEDSYNEQIF	TGTGCCATCAGCCGAGCGGAGGATTCCTACAATGAACAGATCTTC
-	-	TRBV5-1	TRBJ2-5	CAISLSPGKQETQYF	TGCGCCATCAGCCTGTCTCCAGGGAAACAAGAGACCCAGTACTTC
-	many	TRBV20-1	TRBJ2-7	CSAFDSTYEQYF	TGCAGTGCTTTCGACAGCACTTACGAGCAGTACTTC
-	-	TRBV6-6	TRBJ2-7	CPSHRVRPTRQYF	TGTCCCAGTCACAGGGTGCGGCCGACCAGGCAGTACTTC
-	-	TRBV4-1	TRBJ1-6	CASSHLGDSNSSLHF	TGCGCCAGCAGCCACCTCGGAGACAGTAATTCATCGCTCCACTTT
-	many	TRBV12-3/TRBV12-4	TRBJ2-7	CASSLWGRYEQYF	TGTGCCAGCAGTTTGTGGGGGCGCTACGAGCAGTACTTC
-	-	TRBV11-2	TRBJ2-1	CAGSLENSRYNEHFF	TGTGCCGGTAGCCTAGAAAATAGCAGGTACAATGAGCACTTCTTC
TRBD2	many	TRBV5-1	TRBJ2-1	CASSSGLAGYNEQFF	TGCGCCAGCAGCTCAGGACTAGCGGGATACAATGAGCAGTTCTTC
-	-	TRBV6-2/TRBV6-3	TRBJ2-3	CASSYISHTDTQYF	TGTGCCAGCAGTTACATTTCGCACACAGATACACAGTATTTT
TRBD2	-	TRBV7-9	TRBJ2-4	CASSIGSGSEKNIQNF	TGTGCCAGCAGCATAGGGAGCGGGAGCGAGAAAAACATTCAGAACTTC
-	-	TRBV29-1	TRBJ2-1	CSVELVGNPCNDQFF	TGCAGCGTTGAATTAGTGGGCAATCCCTGCAATGATCAGTTCTTC